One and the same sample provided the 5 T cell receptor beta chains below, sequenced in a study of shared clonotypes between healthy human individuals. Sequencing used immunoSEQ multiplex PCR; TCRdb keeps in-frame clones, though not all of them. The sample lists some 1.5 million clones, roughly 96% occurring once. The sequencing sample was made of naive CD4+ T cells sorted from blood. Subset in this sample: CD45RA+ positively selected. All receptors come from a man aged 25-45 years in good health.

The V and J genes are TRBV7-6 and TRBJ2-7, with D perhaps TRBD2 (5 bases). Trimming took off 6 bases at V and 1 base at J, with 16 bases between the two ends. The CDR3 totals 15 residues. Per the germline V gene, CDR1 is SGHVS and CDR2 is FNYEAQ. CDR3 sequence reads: CASSQERVSSYEQYF. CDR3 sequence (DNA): TGTGCCAGCAGTCAAGAGAGGGTTTCATCCTACGAGCAGTACTTC.

CDR3 in amino acids: CAITAGQERTKQYF. CDR3 DNA: TGTGCCATCACCGCCGGACAGGAGCGTACGAAGCAGTACTTC. The V call is TRBV10-3, the J call TRBJ2-7; 7 positions agree with TRBD1. The V and J ends lost 7 bases and 8 bases, in that order; junction bases with no gene match: 14. Germline V gives CDR1 ENHRY, CDR2 SYGVKD. The length of the CDR3 is 14 residues.

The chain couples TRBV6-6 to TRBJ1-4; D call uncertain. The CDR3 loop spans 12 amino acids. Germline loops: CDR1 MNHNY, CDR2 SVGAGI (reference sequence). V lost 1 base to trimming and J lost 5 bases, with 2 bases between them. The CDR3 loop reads CASSYLNEKLFF. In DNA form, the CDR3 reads TGTGCCAGCAGTTACTTAAATGAAAAACTGTTTTTT.

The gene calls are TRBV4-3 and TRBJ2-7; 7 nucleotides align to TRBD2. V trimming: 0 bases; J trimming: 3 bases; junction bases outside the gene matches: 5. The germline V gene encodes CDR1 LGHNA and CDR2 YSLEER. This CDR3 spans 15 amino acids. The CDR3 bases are TGCGCCAGCAGCCAAGAAGGGTGGACTAGCTACGAGCAGTACTTC. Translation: CASSQEGWTSYEQYF.

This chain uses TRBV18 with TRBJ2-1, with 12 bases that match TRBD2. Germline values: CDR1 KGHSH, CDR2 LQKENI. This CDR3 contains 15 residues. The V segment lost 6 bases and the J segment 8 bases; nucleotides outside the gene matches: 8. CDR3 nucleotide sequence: TGTGCCAGCTCTCTCAGACTAGCGGGAGATGATGAGCAGTTCTTC. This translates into CASSLRLAGDDEQFF.